Each of the 9 T cell receptor beta chains below was sequenced from the same sample in a study of shared clonotypes between healthy human individuals. Produced via immunoSEQ multiplex PCR; TCRdb's table is partial and in-frame only. This table has 550,000 to 850,000 clones, roughly 72% appearing once. The source material was memory CD4+ T cells sorted from blood. Noted subset: CD45RA-negative fraction. The receptors were gathered from a woman in her twenties or thirties in good health.

This chain links TRBV5-1 with TRBJ2-3; 8 bases match TRBD2. Unmatched junction bases numbered 9, after V lost 4 bases and J lost 2 bases. From germline, CDR1 is SGHRS and CDR2 YFSETQ. The CDR3 has 16 amino acids. The CDR3 region is CASSHSSGPPTDTQYF. The DNA for the CDR3 is TGCGCCAGCAGCCACTCTAGCGGGCCGCCCACAGATACGCAGTATTTT.

The genes are TRBV10-2 and TRBJ2-7; 8 nucleotides match TRBD1. CDR1 WSHSY and CDR2 SAAADI come from the germline V gene. This CDR3 is built from 14 residues. V lost 2 bases to trimming and J lost 2 bases; unmatched junction nucleotides: 2. This chain's CDR3 is CASSETTGAYEQYF. The CDR3 region has the DNA TGCGCCAGCAGTGAGACGACAGGGGCCTACGAGCAGTACTTC.

The gene calls are TRBV19 and TRBJ2-7; either TRBD1 or TRBD2 may fit D (6 bases each). Germline CDR1 and CDR2: LNHDA and SQIVND (reference sequence). V shed 3 bases and J shed 0 bases, with 24 bases lying between them. This CDR3 comprises 19 residues. CDR3: CASSIGAGRRGTSSYEQYF. The CDR3 DNA reads TGTGCCAGTAGTATCGGTGCGGGGCGTAGGGGGACGAGCTCCTACGAGCAGTACTTC.

The chain combines TRBV10-2 with TRBJ2-4; TRBD2 aligns across 10 bases. Trimming cost V 2 bases and J 6 bases; bases outside gene matches: 4. Germline CDR1 WSHSY, CDR2 SAAADI. The CDR3 loop spans 15 amino acids. The DNA of the CDR3 is TGCGCCAGCAGTGAGCCTAGCGGGAGCGGAAACATTCAGTACTTC. Its translation is CASSEPSGSGNIQYF.

This clone was picked up a small number of times. The chain recombines TRBV18 with TRBJ1-1; no clear D. CDR1 and CDR2 (germline): KGHSH, LQKENI. CDR3 size: 13 residues. Trimming shortened V by 6 bases and J by 1 base, and 9 bases separated the two germline ends. The CDR3 reads CASSAGGNTEAFF. DNA of the CDR3: TGTGCCAGCTCGGCAGGAGGGAACACTGAAGCTTTCTTT.

There are a few counts of this clone. The rearrangement links TRBV2 to TRBJ1-3; no firm D call. Trimming took off 5 bases at V and 7 bases at J, with 9 bases between the two ends. The CDR3 is 12 amino acids. CDR1 and CDR2 (germline): SNHLY, FYNNEI. CDR3 in DNA: TGTGCCAGCAGTCCTATCGGGAACACCATATATTTT. Its protein product is CASSPIGNTIYF.

J is TRBJ2-4 and V is TRBV11-2, with unresolved D. Trimming left V 4 bases short and J 9 bases short, with 16 bases between. From germline, CDR1 is SGHAT and CDR2 FQNNGV. The CDR3 covers 14 residues. The CDR3 loop reads CASSSWTAWSIQYF. The CDR3 nucleotides read TGTGCCAGCAGCTCGTGGACGGCGTGGAGCATTCAGTACTTC.

The chain recombines TRBV10-3 with TRBJ2-3; 9 nucleotides align to TRBD1. Germline V lookup: CDR1 ENHRY, CDR2 SYGVKD. This CDR3 is built from 17 residues. With 6 bases clipped from V and 5 bases from J, the junction kept 15 bases outside the gene matches. The chain's CDR3 is CAIRARYLQGAGDTQYF. Here the CDR3 DNA reads TGTGCCATCAGGGCGCGATACTTACAGGGGGCTGGAGATACGCAGTATTTT.

This CDR3 reads CAAGLNEKLFF. In DNA form, the CDR3 reads TGTGCCGCAGGGTTAAATGAAAAACTGTTTTTT. This rearrangement joins TRBV30 to TRBJ1-4; D is possibly TRBD1 (5 bases). The germline V and J ends were trimmed by 8 bases and 5 bases, with 9 bases remaining between them. The germline V gene has CDR1 GTSNPN and CDR2 SVGIG (reference sequence). This CDR3 has 11 amino acids.